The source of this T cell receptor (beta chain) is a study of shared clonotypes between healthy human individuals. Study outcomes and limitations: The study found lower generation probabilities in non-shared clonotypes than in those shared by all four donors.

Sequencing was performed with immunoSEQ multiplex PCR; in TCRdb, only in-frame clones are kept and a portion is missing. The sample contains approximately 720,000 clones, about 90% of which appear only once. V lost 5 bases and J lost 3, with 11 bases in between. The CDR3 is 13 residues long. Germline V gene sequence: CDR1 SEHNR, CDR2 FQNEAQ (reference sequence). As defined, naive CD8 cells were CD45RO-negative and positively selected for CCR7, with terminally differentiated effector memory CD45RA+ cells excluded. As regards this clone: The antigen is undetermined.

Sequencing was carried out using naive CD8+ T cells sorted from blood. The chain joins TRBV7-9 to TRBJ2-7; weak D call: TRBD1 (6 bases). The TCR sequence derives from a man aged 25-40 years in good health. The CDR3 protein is CASSTRDIYEQYF. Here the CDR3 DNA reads TGTGCCAGCAGCACCCGGGACATCTACGAGCAGTACTTC.